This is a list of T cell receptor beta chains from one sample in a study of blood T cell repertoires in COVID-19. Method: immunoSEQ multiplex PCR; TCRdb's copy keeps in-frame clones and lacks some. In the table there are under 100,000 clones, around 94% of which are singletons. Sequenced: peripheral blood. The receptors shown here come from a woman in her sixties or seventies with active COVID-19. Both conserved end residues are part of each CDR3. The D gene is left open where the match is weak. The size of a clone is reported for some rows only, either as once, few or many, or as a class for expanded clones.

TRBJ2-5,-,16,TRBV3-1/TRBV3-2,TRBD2,CASSRALAGGVETQYF,TGTGCCAGCAGCCGAGCACTAGCGGGAGGAGTAGAGACCCAGTACTTC
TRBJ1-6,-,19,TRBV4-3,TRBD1,CASSQERGTGSSYNSPLHF,TGCGCCAGCAGCCAAGAACGAGGGACAGGGAGCTCCTATAATTCACCCCTCCACTTT
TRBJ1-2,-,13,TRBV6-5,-,CASSPTPGNGYTF,TGTGCCAGCAGCCCGACTCCGGGAAATGGCTACACCTTC
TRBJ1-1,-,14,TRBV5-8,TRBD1,CASSGTGKNTEAFF,TGTGCCAGCAGCGGGACAGGGAAGAACACTGAAGCTTTCTTT
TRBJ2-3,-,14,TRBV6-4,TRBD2,CATKAGGGTDTQYF,TGTGCCACCAAAGCGGGAGGCGGCACAGATACGCAGTATTTT
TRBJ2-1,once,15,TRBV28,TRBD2,CASSLTSGTYNEQFF,TGTGCCAGCAGTTTAACTAGCGGGACTTACAATGAGCAGTTCTTC
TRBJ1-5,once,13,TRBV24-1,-,CATSDTGIQPQHF,TGTGCCACCAGTGATACAGGGATCCAGCCCCAGCATTTT
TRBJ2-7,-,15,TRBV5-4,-,CASSLGAGRAYEQYF,TGTGCCAGCAGCTTGGGAGCCGGGAGAGCCTACGAGCAGTACTTC
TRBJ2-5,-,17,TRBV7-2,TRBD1,CASSLTATGGSRETQYF,TGTGCCAGCAGCCTCACCGCGACAGGGGGATCGAGGGAGACCCAGTACTTC
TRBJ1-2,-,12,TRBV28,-,CASTSRGYGYTF,TGTGCCAGCACCAGTAGAGGGTATGGCTACACCTTC
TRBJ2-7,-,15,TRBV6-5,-,CASSYFPDSLREQYF,TGTGCCAGCAGTTATTTCCCCGACAGTCTTCGCGAGCAGTACTTC
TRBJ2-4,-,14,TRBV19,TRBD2,CASSTSGAKNIQYF,TGTGCCAGTAGTACTAGCGGGGCTAAAAACATTCAGTACTTC
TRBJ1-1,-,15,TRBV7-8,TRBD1,CASSPRTGINTEAFF,TGTGCCAGCAGCCCCCGGACAGGAATAAACACTGAAGCTTTCTTT
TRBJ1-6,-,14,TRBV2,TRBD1,CASRGQGDNSPLHF,TGTGCCAGCAGGGGACAGGGAGATAATTCACCCCTCCACTTT
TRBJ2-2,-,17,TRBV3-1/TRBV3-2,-,CASSQATAALNTGELFF,TGTGCCAGCAGCCAAGCCACAGCGGCCCTTAACACCGGGGAGCTGTTTTTT
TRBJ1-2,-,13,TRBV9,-,CASSPQGSYGYTF,TGTGCCAGCAGCCCCCAGGGGTCCTATGGCTACACCTTC
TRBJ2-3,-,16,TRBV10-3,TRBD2,CATSGLAGALTDTQYF,TGTGCCACCAGTGGTTTAGCGGGAGCGCTCACAGATACGCAGTATTTT
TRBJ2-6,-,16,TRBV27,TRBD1,CASSNRGRTGANVLTF,TGTGCCAGCAGCAACAGGGGGCGCACTGGGGCCAACGTCCTGACTTTC
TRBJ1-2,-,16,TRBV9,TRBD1,CASSVAPGQGGYGYTF,TGTGCCAGCAGCGTAGCCCCCGGACAGGGAGGGTATGGCTACACCTTC
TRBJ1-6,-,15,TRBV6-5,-,CASSELVGHNSPLHF,TGTGCCAGCAGCGAGCTGGTTGGGCATAATTCACCCCTCCACTTT
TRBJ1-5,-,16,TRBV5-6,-,CASSSWVRVYNQPQHF,TGTGCCAGCAGCTCCTGGGTCCGGGTTTACAATCAGCCCCAGCATTTT
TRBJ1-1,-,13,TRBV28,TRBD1,CASRDRGSTEAFF,TGTGCCAGCAGAGACAGGGGCTCCACTGAAGCTTTCTTT
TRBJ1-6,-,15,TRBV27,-,CASTVGGAGNSPLHF,TGTGCCAGCACCGTGGGGGGGGCGGGAAATTCACCCCTCCACTTT
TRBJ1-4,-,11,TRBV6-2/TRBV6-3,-,CASSYSHELFF,TGTGCCAGCAGTTACTCTCATGAGCTGTTTTTT
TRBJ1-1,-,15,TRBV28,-,CASSLVRRRSTEAFF,TGTGCCAGCAGCTTGGTTAGGAGGAGGTCGACTGAAGCTTTCTTT
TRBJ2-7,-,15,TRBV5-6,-,CASSLAGGSPYEQYF,TGTGCCAGCAGCTTGGCCGGGGGTTCACCCTACGAGCAGTACTTC
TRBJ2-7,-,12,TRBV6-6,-,CASSSGTYEQYF,TGTGCCAGCAGTTCCGGGACTTATGAGCAGTACTTC
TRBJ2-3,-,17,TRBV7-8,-,CASSSYSGPWSTDTQYF,TGTGCCAGCAGCTCTTACTCAGGGCCTTGGAGCACAGATACGCAGTATTTT
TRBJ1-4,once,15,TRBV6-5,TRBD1,CAEGWEGTGREKLFF,TGTGCCGAGGGGTGGGAAGGGACAGGGCGCGAAAAACTGTTTTTT
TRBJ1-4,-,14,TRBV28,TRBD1,CASSPGQGVEKLFF,TGTGCCAGCAGCCCGGGACAGGGGGTTGAAAAACTGTTTTTT
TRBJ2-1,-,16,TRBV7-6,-,CASSLSPGRINNEQFF,TGTGCCAGCAGCCTCTCACCCGGGAGAATAAACAATGAGCAGTTCTTC
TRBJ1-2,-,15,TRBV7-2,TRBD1,CASSNPGQINYGYTF,TGTGCCAGCAGCAATCCGGGACAGATTAACTATGGCTACACCTTC
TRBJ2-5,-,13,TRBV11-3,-,CASSLDGRETQYF,TGTGCCAGCAGCTTAGATGGTCGGGAGACCCAGTACTTC
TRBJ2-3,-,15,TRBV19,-,CASRLTAASTDTQYF,TGTGCCAGTAGACTGACAGCCGCTAGCACAGATACGCAGTATTTT
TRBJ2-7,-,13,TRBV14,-,CASSRRQSSEQYF,TGTGCCAGCAGCCGCCGCCAATCCAGCGAGCAGTACTTC
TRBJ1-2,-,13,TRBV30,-,CAWLPRMNYGYTF,TGTGCCTGGTTGCCCAGAATGAACTATGGCTACACCTTC
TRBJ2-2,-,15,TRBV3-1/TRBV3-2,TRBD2,CATRGAGGPTGELFF,TGTGCCACCAGGGGAGCGGGAGGGCCCACCGGGGAGCTGTTTTTT
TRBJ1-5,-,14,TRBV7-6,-,CASSPKEGNQPQHF,TGTGCCAGCAGCCCCAAGGAGGGCAATCAGCCCCAGCATTTT
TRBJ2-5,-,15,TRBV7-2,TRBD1,CASSLAPTGQETQYF,TGTGCCAGCAGCTTAGCGCCGACAGGGCAGGAGACCCAGTACTTC
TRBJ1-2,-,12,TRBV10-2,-,CASSTQGSGYTF,TGCGCCAGCAGTACTCAGGGATCTGGCTACACCTTC
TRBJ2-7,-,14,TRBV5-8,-,CASSPRDTSYEQYF,TGTGCCAGCAGCCCACGGGACACCTCCTACGAGCAGTACTTC
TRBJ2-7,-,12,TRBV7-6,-,CASQGAASEQYF,TGTGCCAGCCAAGGGGCGGCGAGCGAGCAGTACTTC
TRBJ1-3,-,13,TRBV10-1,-,CASSTGTGNTIYF,TGCGCCAGCAGTACCGGGACAGGAAACACCATATATTTT
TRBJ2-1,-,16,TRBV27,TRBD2,CASSPPLGLAGDEQFF,TGTGCCAGCAGTCCCCCCCTGGGGCTAGCGGGAGATGAGCAGTTCTTC
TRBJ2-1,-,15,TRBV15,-,CATSREVRSYNEQFF,TGTGCCACCAGCAGAGAAGTCAGGTCCTACAATGAGCAGTTCTTC
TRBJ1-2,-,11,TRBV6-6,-,CASSRELSCTF,TGTGCCAGCAGCCGAGAGCTCTCTTGCACCTTC
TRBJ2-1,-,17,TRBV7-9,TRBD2,CASSFPTAGGPDNEQFF,TGTGCCAGCAGCTTCCCGACAGCGGGGGGGCCCGACAATGAGCAGTTCTTC
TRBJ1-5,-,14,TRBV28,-,CASSPWELNQPQHF,TGTGCCAGCAGCCCCTGGGAGCTCAATCAGCCCCAGCATTTT
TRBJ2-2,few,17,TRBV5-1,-,CASSRRLRAENTGELFF,TGCGCCAGCAGCCGTAGATTGAGAGCGGAGAACACCGGGGAGCTGTTTTTT
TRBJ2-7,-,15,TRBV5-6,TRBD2,CASTRYSAGGREQYF,TGTGCCAGCACCCGATACTCGGCGGGGGGTCGTGAGCAGTACTTC
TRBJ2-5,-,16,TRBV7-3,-,CASSPKTPNGGETQYF,TGTGCCAGCAGCCCAAAGACACCAAATGGGGGGGAGACCCAGTACTTC
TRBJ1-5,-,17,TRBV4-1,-,CASSQEWRPYSNQPQHF,TGCGCCAGCAGCCAAGAATGGAGGCCCTATAGCAATCAGCCCCAGCATTTT
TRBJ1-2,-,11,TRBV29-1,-,CSVEGGNGYTF,TGCAGCGTTGAGGGGGGAAATGGCTACACCTTC